Listed below are T cell receptor beta chains from one sample, sequenced in a study of blood T cell repertoires in COVID-19. The repertoire was sequenced with immunoSEQ multiplex PCR; TCRdb's copy has only in-frame clones and lacks some. The sample has roughly 260,000 clones; roughly four fifths are singletons. Sequenced sample: peripheral blood. All receptors come from a woman in her 70s with acute or convalescent COVID-19. Both conserved end residues are part of each CDR3. A D gene is named only where the DNA matches it firmly. Part of the rows lack a size; the others show once, few, many or a class for expanded clones.

V gene,J gene,D gene,clone size,CDR3 DNA,CDR3 protein
TRBV9,TRBJ2-1,TRBD2,once,TGTGCCAGCAGCCTTCGACTAGCGGGGGGGCCGGGTGAGCAGTTCTTC,CASSLRLAGGPGEQFF
TRBV7-9,TRBJ2-1,.,.,TGTGCCAGCAGCTTCGCAGGGAATGAGCAGTTCTTC,CASSFAGNEQFF
TRBV12-3/TRBV12-4,TRBJ1-3,.,.,TGTGCCAGCAGCTACAGGGAAGGAAACACCATATATTTT,CASSYREGNTIYF
TRBV2,TRBJ2-7,TRBD1,many,TGTGCCAGCAGTTGGGGGACAGGGGACGAGCAGTACTTC,CASSWGTGDEQYF
TRBV6-2/TRBV6-3,TRBJ1-3,.,.,TGTGCCAGCAGTCGACTCAACGGTTTCTCTGGAAACACCATATATTTT,CASSRLNGFSGNTIYF
TRBV5-1,TRBJ1-2,TRBD1,.,TGCGCCAGCAGCATCGGACAGGGGGCGCAGGGCTACACCTTC,CASSIGQGAQGYTF
TRBV25-1,TRBJ1-2,.,.,TGTGCCAGCAGTTGGGGAGACTATGGCTACACCTTC,CASSWGDYGYTF
TRBV9,TRBJ2-5,TRBD1,.,TGTGCCAGCAGCGTAGTAGCCGGGACAGGGCAAGAGACCCAGTACTTC,CASSVVAGTGQETQYF
TRBV29-1,TRBJ1-2,.,few,TGCAGCGTTGAAAGGCGCAGCGATGGCTACACCTTC,CSVERRSDGYTF
TRBV6-5,TRBJ1-3,TRBD1,.,TGTGCCAGCAGGGACAGGGGGCTTAACGGAAACACCATATATTTT,CASRDRGLNGNTIYF
TRBV6-5,TRBJ1-2,.,once,TGTGCCAGCAGTTACTCCACAGGGCTGGGTGGCTACACCTTC,CASSYSTGLGGYTF
TRBV5-1,TRBJ2-2,.,few,TGCGCCAGCAGCTTGGACACAGGGAACACCGGGGAGCTGTTTTTT,CASSLDTGNTGELFF
TRBV2,TRBJ2-7,TRBD1,.,TGTGCCAGCACCGACAGGGGTGGCTCCTACGAGCAGTACTTC,CASTDRGGSYEQYF
TRBV23-1,TRBJ1-2,TRBD1,once,TGCGCCAGCACTCCACAGGGGGACTATGGCTACACCTTC,CASTPQGDYGYTF
TRBV6-6,TRBJ1-3,.,.,TGTGCCAGCAACAGGCAGCTCTCTGGAAACACCATATATTTT,CASNRQLSGNTIYF
TRBV30,TRBJ1-1,.,.,TGTGCCTCCACGGGGGGCTTGAACACTGAAGCTTTCTTT,CASTGGLNTEAFF
TRBV30,TRBJ1-5,.,.,TGTGCCTGGACAGGGAAGGGGGGCAATCAGCCCCAGCATTTT,CAWTGKGGNQPQHF
TRBV30,TRBJ1-1,.,.,TGTGCCTGGAGTGTATACAGGACGAACACTGAAGCTTTCTTT,CAWSVYRTNTEAFF
TRBV29-1,TRBJ1-1,.,few,TGCAGCGTTGAAGACCTCCGACAGTTGCTCTTT,CSVEDLRQLLF
TRBV5-1,TRBJ2-3,.,.,TGCGCCAGCAGCTTGGCTACCCAATCCGATACGCAGTATTTT,CASSLATQSDTQYF
TRBV5-6,TRBJ2-2,TRBD1,.,TGTGCCAGCAGAGGACAGGGATTTAGGTCCGGGGAGCTGTTTTTT,CASRGQGFRSGELFF
TRBV7-2,TRBJ2-5,TRBD2,.,TGTGCCAGCAGCTCACTAGCGGGGGGGCGAGAGACCCAGTACTTC,CASSSLAGGRETQYF
TRBV5-4,TRBJ2-7,TRBD1,.,TGTGCCAGCAGCCCCGGACCGGGACAGGGGGTCTACGAGCAGTACTTC,CASSPGPGQGVYEQYF
TRBV19,TRBJ1-3,.,.,TGTGCCAGTAGCTCAACTGGGACCGGGGGCACCATATATTTT,CASSSTGTGGTIYF
TRBV6-2/TRBV6-3,TRBJ1-2,TRBD1,.,TGTGCCAGCAGTCGCACACCAGACAGGGACGCTGGCTACACCTTC,CASSRTPDRDAGYTF
TRBV5-1,TRBJ1-1,.,.,TGCGCCAGCAGCCTAAAGAACACTGAAGCTTTCTTT,CASSLKNTEAFF
TRBV29-1,TRBJ1-4,TRBD1,.,TGCAGCGTCATATCAGACAGGGCGGGGGGAAAACTGTTTTTT,CSVISDRAGGKLFF
TRBV19,TRBJ1-2,.,.,TGTGCCAGTAGTACACAGTTTAACTATGGCTACACCTTC,CASSTQFNYGYTF
TRBV19,TRBJ1-2,TRBD1,once,TGTGCCAGTAGTATAGCCCCGGGACAGGCGAGTGGCTACACCTTC,CASSIAPGQASGYTF
TRBV3-1/TRBV3-2,TRBJ2-3,TRBD2,.,TGTGCCAGCAGCCAACAGGGGAGCGGGGGGGTCACAGATACGCAGTATTTT,CASSQQGSGGVTDTQYF
TRBV19,TRBJ1-1,TRBD1,.,TGTGCCGCTAGTGGGGGCAGGGGGATAGGAGGGAACACTGAAGCTTTCTTT,CAASGGRGIGGNTEAFF
TRBV5-6,TRBJ2-7,.,once,TGTGCCAGCAGCTTGGTGGGGAGTTACGAGCAGTACTTC,CASSLVGSYEQYF
TRBV9,TRBJ1-2,.,.,TGTGCCAGCAGCTCCGGGTATGGCTACACCTTC,CASSSGYGYTF
TRBV5-4,TRBJ1-4,.,.,TGTGCCAGCAGCGCGGGAGTAGGCCCTAATGAAAAACTGTTTTTT,CASSAGVGPNEKLFF
TRBV19,TRBJ1-5,.,many,TGTGCCAGTAGTGGAGTTATGCACAATCAGCCCCAGCATTTT,CASSGVMHNQPQHF
TRBV10-2,TRBJ2-3,TRBD1,.,TGCGCCAGCACCGCGAGACAGGGGTTCGCAGATACGCAGTATTTT,CASTARQGFADTQYF
TRBV10-1,TRBJ2-7,.,.,TGCGCCAGCAGTGACGAGGGAAATCTCCCCTACGAGCAGTACTTC,CASSDEGNLPYEQYF
TRBV7-2,TRBJ1-4,.,.,TGTGCCAGCAGCTCGGCAACTAATGAAAAACTGTTTTTT,CASSSATNEKLFF
TRBV25-1,TRBJ1-1,.,.,TGTGCCAGCAGTCCACAAAGGGGGATGAACACTGAAGCTTTCTTT,CASSPQRGMNTEAFF
TRBV2,TRBJ1-2,.,.,TGTGCCAGCAGTTCACAGGGTTGGGAGGGCTACACCTTC,CASSSQGWEGYTF
TRBV18,TRBJ1-1,.,.,TGTGCCAGCTCACCTCAAGTGTCGCGGGACACTGAAGCTTTCTTT,CASSPQVSRDTEAFF
TRBV19,TRBJ1-4,.,.,TGTGCCAGTAACCGTGGAGCGAATGAAAAACTGTTTTTT,CASNRGANEKLFF
TRBV25-1,TRBJ1-3,.,.,TGTGCCAGCAGGGCCTCTGGAAACACCATATATTTT,CASRASGNTIYF
TRBV4-1,TRBJ1-1,TRBD1,.,TGCGCCAGCAGCCAACTGGAGTTCGGGACAGGGGGCGCCGGCACTGAAGCTTTCTTT,CASSQLEFGTGGAGTEAFF
TRBV5-4,TRBJ2-3,.,.,TGTGCCAGCAGCTTGGGACAACCCCGCACAGATACGCAGTATTTT,CASSLGQPRTDTQYF
TRBV6-1,TRBJ1-4,.,.,TGTGCCAGCAGTGAAGGGGTGGACTATCGGGGTACCTTT,CASSEGVDYRGTF
TRBV5-1,TRBJ2-7,TRBD1,.,TGCGCCAGCAGCTTTCGCGACAGGGGGTACGAGCAGTACTTC,CASSFRDRGYEQYF
TRBV7-9,TRBJ1-5,.,.,TGTGCCAGCAACGGACGGGCGGGTCAGCCCCAGCATTTT,CASNGRAGQPQHF
TRBV10-1,TRBJ1-1,TRBD1,once,TGCGCCAGCAGAACAGGGGAGAACACTGAAGCTTTCTTT,CASRTGENTEAFF
TRBV6-2/TRBV6-3,TRBJ2-5,.,.,TGTGCCAGCAGCCGAAGCCTGACTAGTCCCCAGTACTTC,CASSRSLTSPQYF
TRBV24-1,TRBJ1-5,.,.,TGTGCCACCAGTGACCGGACAGCCCATAGCAATCAGCCCCAGCATTTT,CATSDRTAHSNQPQHF
TRBV30,TRBJ1-4,TRBD1,.,TGTGCCTGGAGTCGACAGGGGGTTACAAATGAAAAACTGTTTTTT,CAWSRQGVTNEKLFF
TRBV11-3,TRBJ2-7,.,.,TGTGCCAGCAGCGGGACAAGCGGCTACGAGCAGTACTTC,CASSGTSGYEQYF